This is a list of T cell receptor beta chains from one sample in a study of shared clonotypes between healthy human individuals. Generated by immunoSEQ multiplex PCR, the TCRdb table keeps only in-frame clones and is missing some. The data contain 1.4 million or so clones, about 98.5% of them singletons. The sequenced sample consisted of naive CD4+ T cells sorted from blood. Source of these receptors: a man aged 25-45 years in good health. CDR3s include the opening cysteine and the closing phenylalanine or tryptophan. A D gene is named only where the DNA matches it firmly.

V	length	J	D	CDR3
TRBV7-8	13	TRBJ2-5	-	CASSQGGRETQYF
TRBV18	14	TRBJ2-7	-	CASSPLPRALEQYF
TRBV5-1	19	TRBJ2-3	TRBD2	CASSAGLAGGIASTDTQYF
TRBV10-3	16	TRBJ2-7	-	CAISELATADRYEQYF
TRBV28	17	TRBJ1-2	-	CASSERARGSGNYGYTF
TRBV5-1	12	TRBJ2-5	TRBD1	CASGTDEETQYF
TRBV5-1	18	TRBJ2-7	TRBD1	CASSLAAPGTANSYEQYF
TRBV30	15	TRBJ2-1	TRBD2	CAWIPGLAGEGEQFF
TRBV6-6	14	TRBJ1-1	-	CASSYASPAAEAFF
TRBV19	12	TRBJ1-2	-	CASSRGNYGYTF
TRBV18	14	TRBJ2-5	-	CASSRGTLEETQYF
TRBV2	14	TRBJ1-5	-	CASSVGTAGQPQHF
TRBV27	12	TRBJ1-4	-	CASSGSNEKLFF
TRBV7-2	17	TRBJ2-3	-	CASSLGTGAGLVDTQYF
TRBV29-1	15	TRBJ2-3	TRBD2	CSALGLAETTDTQYF
TRBV27	13	TRBJ1-5	TRBD1	CASRPSGGQPQHF
TRBV2	14	TRBJ1-5	-	CASSVKGANQPQHF
TRBV7-8	16	TRBJ1-4	-	CASSTARVPTNEKLFF
TRBV6-6	14	TRBJ1-5	-	CASSYSTWLQPQHF
TRBV11-3	12	TRBJ2-7	-	CASSLENSEQYF
TRBV5-4	14	TRBJ2-7	-	CASSRRTEPYEQYF
TRBV9	16	TRBJ2-1	-	CASSVGTSPTDNEQFF
TRBV18	18	TRBJ2-6	-	CASSPPRGGADGANVLTF
TRBV5-1	14	TRBJ2-5	TRBD1	CASSPGTDQETQYF
TRBV28	14	TRBJ1-1	TRBD1	CASTADREGAEAFF
TRBV9	15	TRBJ2-1	TRBD1	CASSADRVTYNEQFF
TRBV2	16	TRBJ2-1	TRBD2	CASSGLAASSYNEQFF
TRBV7-6	16	TRBJ2-2	TRBD1	CASSLGTGGATGELFF
TRBV14	17	TRBJ2-7	TRBD2	CASSQGSGRAKYDEQYF
TRBV13	18	TRBJ2-2	TRBD2	CASSLGLAGGINTGELFF
TRBV5-1	15	TRBJ2-1	TRBD2	CASSWGGNSYNEQFF
TRBV7-9	15	TRBJ2-3	-	CASSSGGAGTDTQYF
TRBV9	17	TRBJ2-5	TRBD1	CASSAMTGGPSKETQYF
TRBV11-2	15	TRBJ1-5	-	CASSLVSGPAQPQHF
TRBV7-2	14	TRBJ1-2	-	CASSLAVVSYGYTF
TRBV7-8	17	TRBJ2-7	-	CASSLGDGIRGSYEQYF
TRBV6-1	13	TRBJ1-1	-	CASSNLLDTEAFF
TRBV10-1	14	TRBJ2-3	TRBD2	CASSLTSGTDTQYF
TRBV19	15	TRBJ2-7	-	CASSVLVASSYEQYF
TRBV7-9	16	TRBJ2-1	-	CASSLGLGQVHNEQFF
TRBV7-2	14	TRBJ1-4	TRBD1	CASSVPGQGEKLFF
TRBV6-5	15	TRBJ1-5	-	CASSYSGQPNQPQHF
TRBV5-4	15	TRBJ1-2	TRBD1	CASSQQGPSVYGYTF
TRBV18	14	TRBJ2-7	TRBD1	CASSFDRAFYEQYF
TRBV11-2	13	TRBJ1-3	-	CASSVLSGNTIYF
TRBV5-1	15	TRBJ2-7	-	CASKPPRGDSYEQYF
TRBV2	15	TRBJ2-7	-	CASSSIVSSSYEQYF
TRBV19	13	TRBJ2-6	-	CASSILGANVLTF
TRBV5-4	14	TRBJ2-3	-	CASSLVAYTDTQYF
TRBV7-9	12	TRBJ1-1	-	CASSPDGGEAFF
TRBV5-4	17	TRBJ2-7	-	CASSLDGSGPSSYEQYF
TRBV10-3	13	TRBJ2-5	TRBD1	CAISRGQQETQYF
TRBV5-1	14	TRBJ2-1	TRBD1	CASTPRTGYNEQFF
TRBV5-4	15	TRBJ2-3	TRBD2	CASSHIAGGPSTQYF